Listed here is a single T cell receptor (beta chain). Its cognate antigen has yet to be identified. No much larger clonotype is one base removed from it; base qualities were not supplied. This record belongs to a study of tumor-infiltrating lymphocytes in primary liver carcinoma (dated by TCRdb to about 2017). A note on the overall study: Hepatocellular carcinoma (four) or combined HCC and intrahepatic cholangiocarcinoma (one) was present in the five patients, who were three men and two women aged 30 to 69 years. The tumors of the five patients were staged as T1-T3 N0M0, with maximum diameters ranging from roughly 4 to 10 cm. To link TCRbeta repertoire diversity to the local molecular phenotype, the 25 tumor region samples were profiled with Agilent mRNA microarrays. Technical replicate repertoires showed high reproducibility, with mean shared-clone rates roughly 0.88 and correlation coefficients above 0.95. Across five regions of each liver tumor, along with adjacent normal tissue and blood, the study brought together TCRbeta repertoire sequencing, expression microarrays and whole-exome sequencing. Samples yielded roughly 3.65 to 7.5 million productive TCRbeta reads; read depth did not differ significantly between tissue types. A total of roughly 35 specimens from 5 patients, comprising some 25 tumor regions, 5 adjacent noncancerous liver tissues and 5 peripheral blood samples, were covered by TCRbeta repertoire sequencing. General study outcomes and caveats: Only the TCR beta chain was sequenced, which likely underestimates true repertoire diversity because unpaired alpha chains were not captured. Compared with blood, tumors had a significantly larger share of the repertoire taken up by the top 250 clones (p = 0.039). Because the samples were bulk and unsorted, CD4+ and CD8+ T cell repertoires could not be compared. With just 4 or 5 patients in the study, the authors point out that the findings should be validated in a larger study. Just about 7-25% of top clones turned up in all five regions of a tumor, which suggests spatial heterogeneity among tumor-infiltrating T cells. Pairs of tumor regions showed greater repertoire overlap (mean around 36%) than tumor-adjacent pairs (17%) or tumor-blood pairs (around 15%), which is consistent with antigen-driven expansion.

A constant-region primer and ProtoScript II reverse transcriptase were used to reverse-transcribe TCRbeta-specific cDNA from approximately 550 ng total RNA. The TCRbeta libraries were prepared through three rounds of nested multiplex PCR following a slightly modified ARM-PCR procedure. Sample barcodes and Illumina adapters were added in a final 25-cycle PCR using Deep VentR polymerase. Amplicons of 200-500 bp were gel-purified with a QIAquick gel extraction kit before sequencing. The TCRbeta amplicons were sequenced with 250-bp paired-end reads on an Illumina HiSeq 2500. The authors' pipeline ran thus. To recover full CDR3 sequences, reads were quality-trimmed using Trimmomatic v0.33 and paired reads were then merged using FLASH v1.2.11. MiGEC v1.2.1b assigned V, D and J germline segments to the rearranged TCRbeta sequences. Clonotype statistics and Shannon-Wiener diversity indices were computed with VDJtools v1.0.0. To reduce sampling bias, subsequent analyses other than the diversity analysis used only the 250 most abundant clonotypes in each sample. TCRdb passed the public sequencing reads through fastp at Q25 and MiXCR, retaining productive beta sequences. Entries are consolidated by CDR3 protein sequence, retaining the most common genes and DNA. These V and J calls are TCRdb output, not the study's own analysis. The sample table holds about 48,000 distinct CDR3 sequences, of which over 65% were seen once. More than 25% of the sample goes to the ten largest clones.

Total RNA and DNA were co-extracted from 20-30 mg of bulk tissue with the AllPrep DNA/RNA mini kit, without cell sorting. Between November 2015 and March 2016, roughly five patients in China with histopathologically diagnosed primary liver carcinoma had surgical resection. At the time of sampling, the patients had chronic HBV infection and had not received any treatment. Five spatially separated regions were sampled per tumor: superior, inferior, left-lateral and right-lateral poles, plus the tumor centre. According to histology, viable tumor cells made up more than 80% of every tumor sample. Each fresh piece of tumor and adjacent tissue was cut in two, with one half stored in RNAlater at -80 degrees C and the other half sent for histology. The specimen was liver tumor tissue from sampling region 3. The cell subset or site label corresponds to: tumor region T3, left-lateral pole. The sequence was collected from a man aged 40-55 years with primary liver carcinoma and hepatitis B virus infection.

Here the CDR3 is given as CASSYSGRAGEQYF. The base sequence is TGTGCCAGCAGTTACTCCGGACGGGCGGGCGAACAGTACTTC. The sequence links TRBV6-5 to TRBJ2-7, and perhaps TRBD2 as D gene, on 5 matching bases. The germline V gene gives CDR1 as MNHEY and CDR2 as SVGAGI. The CDR3 has 14 amino acids, counting the end cysteine and phenylalanine. This entry keeps only the CDR3 DNA: 42 bases, framed from base 1. V and J are truncated by 0 bases and 10 bases respectively, leaving an intervening sequence of 16 bases.